A selection of T cell receptor beta chains follows, all from one sample in a study of T-cell memory formation after mild COVID-19. TCRdb called the 5' RACE reads again in MiXCR, with one record for every CDR3 protein. The sample includes about 320,000 distinct CDR3 sequences, over 11% seen only once; the top ten take roughly a fifth. Specimen: PBMCs or a T cell subset sorted from them (not recorded which). Receptors were obtained from a man aged 18 to 29 who had mild COVID-19 (a few samples of this study predate the infection). Cell type and time point are not known. Both conserved end residues are part of each CDR3. The order of the fields is V gene, J gene, CDR3 length, CDR3 protein.

TRBV18	TRBJ2-1	13	CASSPFKDNEQFF
TRBV6-5	TRBJ1-4	15	CASGWGRGYREKLFF
TRBV30	TRBJ2-6	14	CAWEWGSGANVLTF
TRBV5-1	TRBJ2-5	14	CASSPTRADRVQYF
TRBV4-3	TRBJ2-7	14	CASSQWDSSYEQYF
TRBV20-1	TRBJ2-5	14	CSARDWASQETQYF
TRBV18	TRBJ2-7	15	CASSSWTSGVYEQYF
TRBV7-9	TRBJ1-1	14	CASSFERTWTEAFF
TRBV18	TRBJ2-2	12	CASSPRTGELFF
TRBV15	TRBJ1-2	13	CATSRGYSYGYTF
TRBV12-3/TRBV12-4	TRBJ2-7	14	CASRRTGETYEQYF
TRBV4-1	TRBJ1-2	16	CASSRPLGGANYGYTF
TRBV27	TRBJ1-1	14	CASSLGTQGSEAFF
TRBV2	TRBJ2-5	13	CASSVRVAETQYF
TRBV4-2	TRBJ2-7	16	CASSQDASGGGLVQNF
TRBV6-5	TRBJ2-2	14	CASSTRGWTGELFF
TRBV7-2	TRBJ2-3	18	CASSRRTSGGTSTDTQYF
TRBV7-6	TRBJ2-4	13	CASSLEHGNIQYF
TRBV18	TRBJ2-5	15	CASSPLAGEQETQYF
TRBV4-3	TRBJ2-1	13	CASSQEPVGEQFF
TRBV27	TRBJ1-5	18	CASSLTGQGVDSNQPQHF
TRBV6-4	TRBJ2-3	14	CASSGAGGSDTQYF
TRBV2	TRBJ2-3	16	CASSDGTSPSTDTQYF
TRBV11-1	TRBJ2-7	15	CASSLEVGTSYEQYF
TRBV12-3/TRBV12-4	TRBJ1-6	14	CASSSGAGNSPLHF
TRBV28	TRBJ2-2	15	CASSLTPSNTGELFF
TRBV24-1	TRBJ1-5	16	CATSDDRTASNQPQHF
TRBV18	TRBJ1-1	14	CASSPGQPNTEAFF
TRBV6-5	TRBJ2-7	13	CASSFPGSLGEYF
TRBV29-1	TRBJ1-1	12	CSPLRVNTEAFF
TRBV5-5	TRBJ2-7	14	CASSLAPSGDEQYF
TRBV12-3/TRBV12-4	TRBJ1-2	14	CASSLTGGEYGYTF
TRBV7-9	TRBJ1-1	14	CASTDGGQNTEAFF
TRBV10-3	TRBJ2-5	16	CAISEKSGGAAETQYF
TRBV6-5	TRBJ2-5	17	CASSPPDYRGHQETQYF
TRBV6-2/TRBV6-3	TRBJ2-2	13	CASSYSSSGELFF
TRBV5-4	TRBJ2-3	12	CASSEDGDTQYF
TRBV20-1	TRBJ1-5	14	CSARTAKGAGPQHF
TRBV12-3/TRBV12-4	TRBJ1-2	14	CASSLQGPDYGYTF
TRBV28	TRBJ2-3	15	CAGSEAGAPTDTQYF
TRBV20-1	TRBJ2-5	15	CSARGVAGGLETQYF
TRBV3-1	TRBJ2-1	15	CASSSQGAVYNEQFF
TRBV19	TRBJ1-1	14	CASSTGARDTEAFF
TRBV4-2	TRBJ2-3	14	CASSQRGGTDTQYF
TRBV5-5	TRBJ2-5	15	CASSRPGGSQETQYF
TRBV7-2	TRBJ2-3	15	CASSLGGQGTDTQYF
TRBV12-3/TRBV12-4	TRBJ1-5	14	CASSGTGGDQPQHF
TRBV9	TRBJ2-3	15	CASSVAGDREDTQYF
TRBV4-1	TRBJ2-5	16	CASSQGQGGVRETQYF
TRBV20-1	TRBJ2-3	15	CSARDSTSVTDTQYF
TRBV12-3/TRBV12-4	TRBJ1-2	13	CASQETEAYGYTF
TRBV5-6	TRBJ2-3	14	CASSWGRGTDTQYF
TRBV5-5	TRBJ2-1	17	CASSPSSSGGSYNEQFF
TRBV20-1	TRBJ1-2	13	CSARNAAVYGYTF
TRBV12-3/TRBV12-4	TRBJ2-1	15	CASSFPGGTSMIQFF
TRBV12-3/TRBV12-4	TRBJ1-1	15	CASSLRPGRHTEAFF